The 16 T cell receptor beta chains in this list originate from one sample, sequenced in a study of cytomegalovirus exposure and HLA in healthy donors. Profiled with immunoSEQ multiplex PCR; TCRdb holds only in-frame clones, not every one. The sample shows 75,000 to 100,000 clones, approximately 96% of them seen only once. The sequenced material came from PBMCs. The receptors derive from a young man in good health and CMV-seronegative.

The chain carries TRBV2 and TRBJ2-7; the match to TRBD1 covers 9 bases. The CDR3 contains 14 residues. With 6 bases clipped from V and 2 bases from J, the junction kept 5 bases outside the gene matches. Germline values: CDR1 SNHLY, CDR2 FYNNEI. CDR3 in amino acids: CASRPGQGAYEQYF. As DNA, the CDR3 is TGTGCCAGCAGACCGGGACAGGGAGCCTACGAGCAGTACTTC.

This rearrangement joins TRBV30 to TRBJ1-1; D unresolved. Trimming shortened V by 2 bases and J by 0 bases, and 7 bases separated the two germline ends. The CDR3 is 13 amino acids. Germline V gene sequence: CDR1 GTSNPN, CDR2 SVGIG (reference sequence). CDR3 coding DNA: TGTGCCTGGAGTAAACAGTTGAACACTGAAGCTTTCTTT. This codes for CAWSKQLNTEAFF.

The J gene is TRBJ2-5, the V gene TRBV27; 11 bases line up with TRBD2. The V gene end was trimmed by 5 bases and the J gene end by 2 bases; junction bases not matched to a gene: 10. The CDR3 consists of 17 residues. Germline V CDR1 and CDR2: MNHEY, SMNVEV (reference sequence). CDR3 sequence (DNA): TGTGCCAGCAGTCTTTACCCGGGACTAGCGGCTCAAGAGACCCAGTACTTC. This encodes CASSLYPGLAAQETQYF.

The chain links TRBV4-1 to TRBJ2-1; 10 positions match TRBD1. The trim removed 5 bases at V and 7 bases at J, leaving 5 bases unmatched. The CDR3 runs 14 residues. The germline V gene encodes CDR1 MGHRA and CDR2 YSYEKL. The CDR3 region has the DNA TGCGCCAGCAGCTCACCGGGACAGGGGAATGAGCAGTTCTTC. It specifies CASSSPGQGNEQFF.

The chain is built from TRBV4-1 and TRBJ1-1; TRBD1 matches at 10 bases. The CDR3 loop spans 16 amino acids. Germline CDR1 MGHRA, CDR2 YSYEKL. The junction had 5 bases not matched to a gene; V was cut back by 0 bases and J by 4 bases. The CDR3 spells CASSQEGQGISTEAFF. CDR3 nucleotide sequence: TGCGCCAGCAGCCAAGAGGGACAGGGGATTTCCACTGAAGCTTTCTTT.

The genes are TRBV5-1 and TRBJ1-2, with D unresolved. The CDR3 totals 13 residues. From germline, CDR1 is SGHRS and CDR2 YFSETQ. V lost 2 bases and J 1 base, leaving 6 bases between the germline ends. The DNA of the CDR3 is TGCGCCAGCAGCTTCGGGTTTAACTATGGCTACACCTTC. This sequence encodes CASSFGFNYGYTF.

V usage is TRBV6-5 and J usage is TRBJ2-1, with 12 bases fitting TRBD2. The CDR3 runs 15 residues. Germline CDR1 reads MNHEY; CDR2 reads SVGAGI. V was pared by 11 bases and J by 3 bases, with 8 bases of the junction left unmatched. The CDR3: CASRGLAGYYNEQFF. The CDR3 DNA reads TGTGCCTCACGGGGACTAGCGGGTTACTACAATGAGCAGTTCTTC.

The chain joins TRBV11-2 to TRBJ2-5, with TRBD1 identical over 7 bases. The CDR3 has 15 residues. The germline gives CDR1 SGHAT, CDR2 FQNNGV. V trimming: 5 bases; J trimming: 5 bases; junction bases outside the gene matches: 11. CDR3 residues: CASSAPRGSRETQYF. The CDR3 region has the DNA TGTGCCAGCAGCGCCCCCAGGGGGTCTAGGGAGACCCAGTACTTC.

The chain combines TRBV5-1 with TRBJ2-7; maybe TRBD1 (6 bases). The CDR3 contains 15 residues. Germline assignment: CDR1 SGHRS and CDR2 YFSETQ. Trimming removed 7 bases at V and 1 base at J, with 18 bases between. The CDR3 reads CASRKQGNWSYEQYV. CDR3 nucleotides: TGCGCCAGCCGGAAACAGGGAAATTGGTCCTACGAGCAGTACGTC.

This clone was observed once. V is TRBV5-4 and J is TRBJ2-3; TRBD2 aligns across 9 bases. The germline CDR1 and CDR2 sequences are SGHNT and YYREEE (reference sequence). V dropped 1 base and J dropped 4; count of bases not matched to a gene: 4. The CDR3 loop spans 15 amino acids. The CDR3 loop is CASSLLLAGSDTQYF. In DNA, the CDR3 is TGTGCCAGCAGCTTGTTACTAGCGGGTTCAGATACGCAGTATTTT.

This clone has a single count. This chain connects TRBV7-9 to TRBJ1-2, with D unclear. V was clipped by 1 base and J by 9 bases, with 12 bases between them. This CDR3 comprises 13 residues. The germline CDR1 and CDR2 sequences are SEHNR and FQNEAQ (reference sequence). DNA of the CDR3: TGTGCCAGCAGCTTAGGGCGGGATTATCGCTACACCTTC. Encoded protein: CASSLGRDYRYTF.

The chain has TRBV19 and TRBJ1-1; D is perhaps TRBD1 (6 bases). V was clipped by 7 bases and J by 1 base, with 10 bases between them. The germline V gene encodes CDR1 LNHDA and CDR2 SQIVND (reference sequence). This CDR3 contains 13 residues. The CDR3 coding sequence is TGTGCCAGTAAATTACAGGGGAACACTGAAGCTTTCTTT. Translation: CASKLQGNTEAFF.

The V gene is TRBV2, the J gene TRBJ2-1, with TRBD1 matching over 8 bases. With 3 bases clipped from V and 8 bases from J, the junction kept 6 bases outside the gene matches. Germline V CDR1 and CDR2: SNHLY, FYNNEI. The CDR3 sequence is 14 residues long. CDR3 nucleotides: TGTGCCAGCAGTGATCAGGGGGCTAGGGATGAGCAGTTCTTC. This gives the protein CASSDQGARDEQFF.

This clone was detected once. The chain has TRBV5-1 and TRBJ2-2, with D perhaps matching TRBD2 (5 bases). The CDR3 length is 15 residues. Trimming pared 7 bases from V and 1 base from J, leaving 14 bases between. CDR1 is SGHRS, CDR2 YFSETQ, per germline. CDR3 protein: CASSVSAENTGELFF. The CDR3 coding sequence is TGCGCCAGCTCGGTTAGCGCCGAGAACACCGGGGAGCTGTTTTTT.

The rearrangement joins TRBV6-1 to TRBJ2-3, with TRBD2 identical over 11 bases. With V trimmed by 5 bases and J by 6 bases, 13 bases remained unmatched. Germline CDR1 MNHNS, CDR2 SASEGT. The CDR3 has 17 amino acids. The CDR3 nucleotides read TGTGCCAGCAGTCAAGAAATACTAGCGGGAGTTGGTGATACGCAGTATTTT. Residues: CASSQEILAGVGDTQYF.

Only one count was recorded for this clone. The chain links TRBV19 to TRBJ1-2, with no clear D. The CDR3 contains 13 residues. V was trimmed by 5 bases and J by 2 bases, leaving 9 bases between them. Germline CDR1 reads LNHDA; CDR2 reads SQIVND (reference sequence). CDR3 in DNA: TGTGCCAGTAGTGTCGGGGAGAACTATGGCTACACCTTC. Protein product: CASSVGENYGYTF.